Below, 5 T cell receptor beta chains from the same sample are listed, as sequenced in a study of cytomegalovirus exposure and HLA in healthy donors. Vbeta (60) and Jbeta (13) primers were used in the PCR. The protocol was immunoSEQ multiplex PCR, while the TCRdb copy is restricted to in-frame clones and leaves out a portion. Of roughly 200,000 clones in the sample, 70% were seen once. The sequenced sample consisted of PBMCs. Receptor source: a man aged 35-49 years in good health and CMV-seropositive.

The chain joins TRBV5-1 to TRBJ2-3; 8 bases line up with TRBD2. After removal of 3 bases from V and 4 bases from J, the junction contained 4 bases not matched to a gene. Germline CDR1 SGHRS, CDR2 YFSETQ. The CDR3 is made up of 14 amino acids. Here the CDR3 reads CASSWTSFSDTQYF. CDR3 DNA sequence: TGCGCCAGCAGCTGGACTAGCTTTTCAGATACGCAGTATTTT.

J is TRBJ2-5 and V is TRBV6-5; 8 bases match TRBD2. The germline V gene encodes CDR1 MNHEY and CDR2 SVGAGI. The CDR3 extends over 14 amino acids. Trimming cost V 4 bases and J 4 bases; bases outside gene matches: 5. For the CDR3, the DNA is TGTGCCAGCAGTTCGGGGGGGCCTGGAGAGACCCAGTACTTC. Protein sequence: CASSSGGPGETQYF.

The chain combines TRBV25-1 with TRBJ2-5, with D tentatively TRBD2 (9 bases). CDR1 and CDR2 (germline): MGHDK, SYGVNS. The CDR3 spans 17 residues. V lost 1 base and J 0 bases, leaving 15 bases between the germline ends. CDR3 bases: TGTGCCAGCAGTGAATGGCGGGGGGGACAGGACCAAGAGACCCAGTACTTC. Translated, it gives CASSEWRGGQDQETQYF.

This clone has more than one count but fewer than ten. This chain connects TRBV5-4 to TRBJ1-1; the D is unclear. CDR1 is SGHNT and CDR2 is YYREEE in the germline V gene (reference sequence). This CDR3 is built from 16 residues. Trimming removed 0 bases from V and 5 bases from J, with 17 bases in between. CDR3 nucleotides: TGTGCCAGCAGCTTGGCGGAGGGTAGGAGCGTAACTGAAGCTTTCTTT. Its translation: CASSLAEGRSVTEAFF.

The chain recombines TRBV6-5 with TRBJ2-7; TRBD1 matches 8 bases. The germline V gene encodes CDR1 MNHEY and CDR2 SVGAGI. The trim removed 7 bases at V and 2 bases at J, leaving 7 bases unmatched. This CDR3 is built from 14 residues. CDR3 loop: CASTTDRAPYEQYF. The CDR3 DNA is TGTGCCAGCACTACGGACAGGGCCCCCTACGAGCAGTACTTC.